The subject of this entry is one T cell receptor beta chain. These data come from a study of tumour-infiltrating T cells in Burkitt lymphoma. Study information: Productive clonality predicted overall and progression-free survival.

Method: immunoSEQ multiplex PCR; TCRdb's copy keeps in-frame clones and lacks some. The sample contains 14,000 or so clones, over 30% of which appear only once. V was trimmed by 3 bases and J by 5 bases, leaving 7 bases between them. Germline-derived CDR1 and CDR2 are DFQATT and SNEGSKA (reference sequence). The CDR3 contains 11 residues. The specimen sequenced was tumor tissue. This clonotype was obtained from a human donor with diffuse large B-cell lymphoma. The V gene is TRBV20-1, the J gene TRBJ1-1; weak D call: TRBD1 (5 bases). CDR3 protein: CSARGGTEAFF. CDR3 coding DNA: TGCAGTGCTAGGGGGGGAACTGAAGCTTTCTTT.